These 16 T cell receptor beta chains came from one sample sequenced in a study of cytomegalovirus exposure and HLA in healthy donors. The study ran its PCR with 60 Vbeta and 13 Jbeta primers. The assay was immunoSEQ multiplex PCR, and TCRdb's table has in-frame clones only and misses some. Among about 140,000 clones listed, more than 65% were seen once. Material for sequencing was PBMCs. The origin of the receptors is a woman in her twenties or thirties in good health and CMV-seronegative.

The J gene is TRBJ2-1, the V gene TRBV5-1, with TRBD2 matching over 12 bases. Germline trimming cut 2 bases from V and 7 bases from J; bases unmatched to any gene: 7. This CDR3 comprises 16 residues. Germline V gene data show CDR1 as SGHRS and CDR2 as YFSETQ. This CDR3 is CASSFLAGGPMNEQFF. For the CDR3, the DNA is TGCGCCAGCAGCTTTCTAGCGGGGGGGCCGATGAATGAGCAGTTCTTC.

Concerning this clone itself: A read error may account for a junction end that differs from germline. The V gene is TRBV7-9, the J gene TRBJ2-1; 12 bases match TRBD2. Germline CDR1 and CDR2: SEHNR and FQNEAQ (reference sequence). This CDR3 has 17 amino acids. CDR3 DNA: TGTTCCAGCAGCTCTACTAGCGGGAGGTCTCTACACAATGAGCAGTTCTTC. This gives the protein CSSSSTSGRSLHNEQFF.

V and J are TRBV5-6 and TRBJ2-5; D is possibly TRBD2 (7 bases). In germline, CDR1 is SGHDT, CDR2 YYEEEE. The CDR3 contains 15 residues. V was cut by 1 base and J by 1 base, with 11 bases left in between. The chain's CDR3 is CASSLFGGAQETQYF. In nucleotides, the CDR3 is TGTGCCAGCAGCTTGTTTGGGGGGGCCCAAGAGACCCAGTACTTC.

This chain connects TRBV7-6 to TRBJ2-5; TRBD1 might be the D (6 bases). The V gene lost 4 bases and the J gene lost 5 bases, with 14 bases spanning the gap. The V gene's germline CDR1 is SGHVS and CDR2 FNYEAQ. This CDR3 comprises 14 residues. CDR3 region: CASSSWDIEETQYF. CDR3 DNA sequence: TGTGCCAGCAGCTCCTGGGACATTGAGGAGACCCAGTACTTC.

Comments on this clone: The sample carries other DNA sequences with the same CDR3. The J gene is TRBJ2-7, the V gene TRBV7-3; D possibly corresponds to TRBD2 (5 bases). V was shortened by 2 bases and J by 2 bases, with 7 bases between the two germline ends. The CDR3 sequence is 13 residues long. Germline CDR1 is SGHTA and CDR2 is FQGTGA. This CDR3 reads CASSLGGPYEQYF. The CDR3 bases are TGTGCCAGCAGCTTAGGAGGACCCTACGAGCAGTACTTC.

The chain has TRBV19 and TRBJ2-5; 9 nucleotides agree with TRBD2. Germline values: CDR1 LNHDA, CDR2 SQIVND (reference sequence). V lost 3 bases to trimming and J lost 2 bases; unmatched junction nucleotides: 1. The length of the CDR3 is 14 residues. The CDR3 here is CASSMTSGQETQYF. The CDR3 coding sequence is TGTGCCAGTAGTATGACTAGCGGACAAGAGACCCAGTACTTC.

This clone appeared a single time. Here the CDR3 reads CATSRDRGSNEKLFF. In DNA form, the CDR3 reads TGTGCCACCAGCAGAGATAGGGGCTCTAATGAAAAACTGTTTTTT. The rearrangement links TRBV15 to TRBJ1-4; perhaps TRBD1 as D (5 bases). The V end lost 0 bases, the J end lost 3 bases, and 8 bases lay between the germline ends. The germline V gene has CDR1 LNHNV and CDR2 YYDKDF (reference sequence). This CDR3 contains 15 residues. Full variable domain (rest looked up from reference TRBV15 and TRBJ1-4): DAMVIQNPRYQVTQFGKPVTLSCSQTLNHNVMYWYQQKSSQAPKLLFHYYDKDFNNEADTPDNFQSRRPNTSFCFLDIRSPGLGDTAMYLCATSRDRGSNEKLFFGSGTQLSVL.

This rearrangement joins TRBV5-1 to TRBJ2-7; 10 nucleotides match TRBD1. V dropped 4 bases and J dropped 4; count of bases not matched to a gene: 5. This CDR3 has 14 residues. Germline values: CDR1 SGHRS, CDR2 YFSETQ. The CDR3 DNA reads as TGCGCCAGCAGCGCGACAGGGGGCGTGTACGAGCAGTACTTC. Its protein product is CASSATGGVYEQYF.

The rearrangement links TRBV28 to TRBJ1-4; 10 positions match TRBD1. Germline V gene lookup returns CDR1 MDHEN and CDR2 SYDVKM. The ends lost 4 bases at V and 8 bases at J; junction bases unmatched: 7. CDR3 length equals 15 residues. The CDR3 bases are TGTGCCAGCAGTTCTTCCGGGACAGGGGACGAAAAACTGTTTTTT. This encodes CASSSSGTGDEKLFF.

The chain uses TRBV11-3 and TRBJ2-1; possible D gene TRBD2, 5 bases. The germline CDR1 and CDR2 sequences are SGHNT and YENEEA. This CDR3 is 16 amino acids long. The germline V and J ends were trimmed by 4 bases and 0 bases, with 13 bases remaining between them. The chain's CDR3 is CASSSASGSSYNEQFF. The CDR3 coding sequence is TGTGCCAGCAGCTCCGCCAGTGGGAGCTCCTACAATGAGCAGTTCTTC.

The J gene is TRBJ2-5, the V gene TRBV30; 8 bases fit TRBD2. The CDR3 runs to 13 residues. Germline loops: CDR1 GTSNPN, CDR2 SVGIG (reference sequence). After removal of 0 bases from V and 6 bases from J, the junction contained 3 bases not matched to a gene. CDR3 amino acids: CAWSVRGAQTQYF. For the CDR3, the DNA is TGTGCCTGGAGTGTGCGGGGGGCCCAGACCCAGTACTTC. Full variable domain (missing parts from reference TRBV30 and TRBJ2-5): SQTIHQWPATLVQPVGSPLSLECTVEGTSNPNLYWYRQAAGRGLQLLFYSVGIGQISSEVPQNLSASRPQDRQFILSSKKLLLSDSGFYLCAWSVRGAQTQYFGPGTRLLVL.

The chain has TRBV25-1 and TRBJ2-3; no clear D. There are 12 residues in the CDR3. The germline CDR1 and CDR2 sequences are MGHDK and SYGVNS. V lost 10 bases and J 1 base, leaving 9 bases between the germline ends. CDR3 residues: CATLRGTDTQYF. The DNA for the CDR3 is TGTGCCACCCTTCGGGGCACAGATACGCAGTATTTT. Full variable domain (missing parts from reference TRBV25-1 and TRBJ2-3): EADIYQTPRYLVIGTGKKITLECSQTMGHDKMYWYQQDPGMELHLIHYSYGVNSTEKGDLSSESTVSRIRTEHFPLTLESARPSHTSQYLCATLRGTDTQYFGPGTRLTVL.

This clone was detected once. The CDR3 sequence is CASSLSGQGKAQYF. The CDR3 DNA is TGTGCCAGCAGTTTATCAGGACAGGGAAAGGCCCAGTACTTC. The rearrangement links TRBV27 to TRBJ2-5; 8 positions match TRBD1. Germline loops: CDR1 MNHEY, CDR2 SMNVEV (reference sequence). Losses at the gene ends were 0 bases for V and 9 bases for J; bases not matched to a gene: 6. This CDR3 comprises 14 residues.

The chain employs TRBV9 and TRBJ2-1; D unclear. Germline values: CDR1 SGDLS, CDR2 YYNGEE. V was cut by 0 bases and J by 7 bases, with 11 bases left in between. The length of the CDR3 is 14 residues. In DNA form, the CDR3 reads TGTGCCAGCAGCGTAGAGGCTAAGAGGAATGAGCAGTTCTTC. It codes for CASSVEAKRNEQFF.

The chain employs TRBV28 and TRBJ2-5; a weak D match, TRBD2 (6 bases). CDR3 size: 15 residues. The germline V gene encodes CDR1 MDHEN and CDR2 SYDVKM. Trimming stripped 4 bases from V and 4 bases from J, with 16 bases between. This CDR3 is CASSSRGYPPETQYF. The CDR3 nucleotides are TGTGCCAGCAGTTCCCGGGGGTACCCCCCAGAGACCCAGTACTTC.

The chain combines TRBV29-1 with TRBJ2-5, with 13 bases that match TRBD2. Trimming cost V 7 bases and J 13 bases; bases outside gene matches: 9. This CDR3 has 12 amino acids. The germline V gene has CDR1 SQVTM and CDR2 ANQGSEA. The CDR3 region is CSARLAGGERYF. In DNA, the CDR3 is TGCAGCGCCCGACTAGCGGGGGGCGAGCGGTACTTC.